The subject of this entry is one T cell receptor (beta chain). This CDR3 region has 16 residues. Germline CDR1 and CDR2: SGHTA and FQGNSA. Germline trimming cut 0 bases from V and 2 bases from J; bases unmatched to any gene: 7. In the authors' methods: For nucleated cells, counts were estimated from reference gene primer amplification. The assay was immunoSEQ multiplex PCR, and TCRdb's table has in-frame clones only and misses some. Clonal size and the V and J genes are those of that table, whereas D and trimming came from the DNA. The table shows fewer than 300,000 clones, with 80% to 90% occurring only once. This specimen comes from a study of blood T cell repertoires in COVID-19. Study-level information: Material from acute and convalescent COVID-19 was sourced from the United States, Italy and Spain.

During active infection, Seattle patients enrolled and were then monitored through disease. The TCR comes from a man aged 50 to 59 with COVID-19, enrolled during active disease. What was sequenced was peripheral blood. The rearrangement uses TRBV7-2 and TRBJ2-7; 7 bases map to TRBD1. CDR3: CASSLALGTEPYEQYF. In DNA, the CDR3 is TGTGCCAGCAGCTTAGCCCTGGGGACAGAACCCTACGAGCAGTACTTC. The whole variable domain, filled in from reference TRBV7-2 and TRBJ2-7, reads GAGVSQSPSNKVTEKGKDVELRCDPISGHTALYWYRQSLGQGLEFLIYFQGNSAPDKSGLPSDRFSAERTGGSVSTLTIQRTQQEDSAVYLCASSLALGTEPYEQYFGPGTRLTVT.